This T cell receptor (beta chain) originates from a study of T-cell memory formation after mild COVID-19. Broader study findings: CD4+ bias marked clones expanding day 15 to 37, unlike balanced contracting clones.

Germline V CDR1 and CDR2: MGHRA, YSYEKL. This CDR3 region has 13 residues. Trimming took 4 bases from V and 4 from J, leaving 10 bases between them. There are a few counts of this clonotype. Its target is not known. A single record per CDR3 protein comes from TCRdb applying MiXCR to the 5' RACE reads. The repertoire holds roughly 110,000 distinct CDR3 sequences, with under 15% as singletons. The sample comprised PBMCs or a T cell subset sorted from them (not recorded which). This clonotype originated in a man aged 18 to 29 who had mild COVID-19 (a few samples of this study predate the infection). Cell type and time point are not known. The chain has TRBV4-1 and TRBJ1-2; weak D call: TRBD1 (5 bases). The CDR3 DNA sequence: TGCGCCAGCAGCCCCCGGGACGGCTATGGCTACACCTTC. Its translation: CASSPRDGYGYTF.